This is a list of T cell receptor beta chains from one sample in a study of vaccination and CD4 T cells after COVID-19. MiXCR was run by TCRdb on the PCR reads, yielding one entry per CDR3 protein. The sample has 9,500 to 10,000 distinct CDR3 sequences; over 30% are singletons. The antigens for these receptors are not known. Sequenced input: CD4+ T cells from blood, cultured in vitro. Receptors were obtained from a human donor who had recovered from COVID-19. Both conserved end residues are trimmed from each CDR3.

v_call	j_call	cdr3_aa
TRBV4-2	TRBJ1-6	ASSQRGLGSPLH
TRBV6-5	TRBJ1-6	ASSSTTGGPSNSPLH
TRBV29-1	TRBJ2-1	SVEATSGGGEQF
TRBV6-1	TRBJ2-2	ATLGYSGGIGELF
TRBV18	TRBJ1-2	ASSPPWADRGYT
TRBV20-1	TRBJ2-3	SAFSSGGPDTQY
TRBV6-1	TRBJ2-2	ASSHRGVTGELF
TRBV15	TRBJ1-2	ATSRFRGSNYGYT
TRBV12-3/TRBV12-4	TRBJ2-2	ASSYANTGELF
TRBV7-9	TRBJ2-2	ASSLASAANTGELF
TRBV2	TRBJ2-2	ASKTGVLRGELF
TRBV7-9	TRBJ2-2	ASSPLGGGDTGELF
TRBV6-1	TRBJ1-6	ASSERRDSPLH
TRBV6-1	TRBJ2-1	ASRDRSYNEQF
TRBV6-1	TRBJ2-1	ASPRTGENNEQF
TRBV5-1	TRBJ2-1	ASSLFAGFAYNEQF
TRBV5-1	TRBJ1-1	ASSQQGGGTEAF
TRBV20-1	TRBJ1-2	SARATYGNYGYT
TRBV4-2	TRBJ2-5	ASSQSQSQETQY
TRBV5-4	TRBJ1-5	ASSPGLNQPQH
TRBV5-1	TRBJ1-2	ASTPGTGGDGYT
TRBV6-1	TRBJ1-1	ASGNRGNTEAF
TRBV2	TRBJ1-2	ASSESLGAGTNGYT
TRBV29-1	TRBJ1-2	SASSGVYGYT
TRBV19	TRBJ1-5	ASSRGTSGQPQH
TRBV19	TRBJ2-3	ASSNGQILTDTQY
TRBV4-2	TRBJ1-1	ASSQDLHSNTEAF
TRBV19	TRBJ1-6	AKVRDRKNSPLH
TRBV20-1	TRBJ2-7	SAPTSAYEQY
TRBV4-1	TRBJ1-1	ASSHDRAKATEAF
TRBV7-9	TRBJ2-5	ASSLVETQY
TRBV9	TRBJ2-1	ASSEGPRSPYNEQF
TRBV10-3	TRBJ1-6	AIRAGFGSPLH